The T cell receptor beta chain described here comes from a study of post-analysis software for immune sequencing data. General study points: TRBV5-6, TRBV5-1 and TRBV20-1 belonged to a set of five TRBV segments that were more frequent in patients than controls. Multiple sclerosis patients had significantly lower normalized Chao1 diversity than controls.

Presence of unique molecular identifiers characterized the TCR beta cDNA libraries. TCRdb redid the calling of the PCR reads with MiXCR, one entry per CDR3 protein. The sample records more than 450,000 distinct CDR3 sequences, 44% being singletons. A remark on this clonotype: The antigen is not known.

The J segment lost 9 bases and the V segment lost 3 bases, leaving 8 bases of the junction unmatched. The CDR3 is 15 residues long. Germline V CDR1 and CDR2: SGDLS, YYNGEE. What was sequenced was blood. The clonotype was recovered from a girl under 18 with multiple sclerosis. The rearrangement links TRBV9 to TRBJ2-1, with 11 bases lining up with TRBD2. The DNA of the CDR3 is TGTGCCAGCAGCGATAGCGGGGGGGCCTTATCTGAGCAGTTCTTC. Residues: CASSDSGGALSEQFF. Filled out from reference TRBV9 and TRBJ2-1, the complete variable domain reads DSGVTQTPKHLITATGQRVTLRCSPRSGDLSVYWYQQSLDQGLQFLIQYYNGEERAKGNILERFSAQQFPDLHSELNLSSLELGDSALYFCASSDSGGALSEQFFGPGTRLTVL.